The present entry profiles one TCR beta chain with its context. The V and J ends lost 8 bases and 2 bases respectively, with 10 bases between them. There are 13 residues in the CDR3. Per the germline V gene, CDR1 is SNHLY and CDR2 is FYNNEI. Here immunoSEQ multiplex PCR was the method, and the copy in TCRdb shows in-frame clones only, minus some. The sample includes 75,000 to 95,000 clones, roughly 90% of them seen just once. The data are from a study of technical replicates of blood from a few donors. The source material was T cells isolated from PBMCs. This receptor was obtained from a human donor in good health. V and J are TRBV2 and TRBJ2-1; D gene unclear. CDR3 nucleotides: TGTGCCAGCGAGGATCCGACCTACAATGAGCAGTTCTTC. This sequence encodes CASEDPTYNEQFF.